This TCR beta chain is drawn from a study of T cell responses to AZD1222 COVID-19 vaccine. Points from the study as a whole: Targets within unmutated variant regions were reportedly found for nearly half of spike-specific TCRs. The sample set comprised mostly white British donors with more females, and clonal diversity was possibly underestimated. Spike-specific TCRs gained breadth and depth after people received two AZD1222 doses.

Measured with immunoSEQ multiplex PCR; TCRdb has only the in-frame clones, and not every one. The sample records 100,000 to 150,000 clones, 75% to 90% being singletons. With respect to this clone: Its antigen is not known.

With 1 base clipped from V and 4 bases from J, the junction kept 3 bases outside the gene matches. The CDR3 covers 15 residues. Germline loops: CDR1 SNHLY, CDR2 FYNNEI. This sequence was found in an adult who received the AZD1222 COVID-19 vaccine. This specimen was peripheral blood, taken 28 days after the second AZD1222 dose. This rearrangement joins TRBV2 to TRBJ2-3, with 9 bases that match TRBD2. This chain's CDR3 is CASSEESGRPDTQYF. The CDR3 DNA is TGTGCCAGCAGTGAAGAGAGCGGGAGGCCAGATACGCAGTATTTT.